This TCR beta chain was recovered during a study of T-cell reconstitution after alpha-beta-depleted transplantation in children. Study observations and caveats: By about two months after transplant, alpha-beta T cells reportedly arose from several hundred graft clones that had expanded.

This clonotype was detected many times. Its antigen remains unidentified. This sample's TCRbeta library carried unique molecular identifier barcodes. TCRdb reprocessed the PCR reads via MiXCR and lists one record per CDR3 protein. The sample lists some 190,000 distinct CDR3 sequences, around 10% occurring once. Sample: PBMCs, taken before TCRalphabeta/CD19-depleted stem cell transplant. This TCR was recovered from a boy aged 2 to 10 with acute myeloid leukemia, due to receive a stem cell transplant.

CDR3 nucleotides: TGCGCCAGCAGCTATCGCGGAAGAGGTATGAACACTGAAGCTTTCTTT. Protein product: CASSYRGRGMNTEAFF. The chain links TRBV5-1 to TRBJ1-1; D is undetermined. Trimming removed 3 bases at V and 0 bases at J, with 15 bases between. In germline, CDR1 is SGHRS, CDR2 YFSETQ. The CDR3 covers 16 residues.